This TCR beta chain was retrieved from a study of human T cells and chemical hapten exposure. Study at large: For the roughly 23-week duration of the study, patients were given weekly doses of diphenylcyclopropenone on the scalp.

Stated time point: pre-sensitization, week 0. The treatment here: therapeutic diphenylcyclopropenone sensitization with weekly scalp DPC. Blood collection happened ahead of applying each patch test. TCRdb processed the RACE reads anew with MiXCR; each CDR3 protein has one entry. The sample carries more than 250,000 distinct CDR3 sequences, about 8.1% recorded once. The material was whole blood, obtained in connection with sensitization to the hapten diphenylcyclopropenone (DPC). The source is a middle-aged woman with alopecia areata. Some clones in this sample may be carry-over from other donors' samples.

DNA for the CDR3: TGTGCCAGCAGTTTTCTTCGAGTTCGGAGAACTGAAGCTTTCTTT. It translates to CASSFLRVRRTEAFF. The chain employs TRBV12-3 or TRBV12-4 and TRBJ1-1; D gene uncertain. Deletions cut 3 bases from V and 5 bases from J, with 16 bases between. The CDR3 loop spans 15 amino acids.